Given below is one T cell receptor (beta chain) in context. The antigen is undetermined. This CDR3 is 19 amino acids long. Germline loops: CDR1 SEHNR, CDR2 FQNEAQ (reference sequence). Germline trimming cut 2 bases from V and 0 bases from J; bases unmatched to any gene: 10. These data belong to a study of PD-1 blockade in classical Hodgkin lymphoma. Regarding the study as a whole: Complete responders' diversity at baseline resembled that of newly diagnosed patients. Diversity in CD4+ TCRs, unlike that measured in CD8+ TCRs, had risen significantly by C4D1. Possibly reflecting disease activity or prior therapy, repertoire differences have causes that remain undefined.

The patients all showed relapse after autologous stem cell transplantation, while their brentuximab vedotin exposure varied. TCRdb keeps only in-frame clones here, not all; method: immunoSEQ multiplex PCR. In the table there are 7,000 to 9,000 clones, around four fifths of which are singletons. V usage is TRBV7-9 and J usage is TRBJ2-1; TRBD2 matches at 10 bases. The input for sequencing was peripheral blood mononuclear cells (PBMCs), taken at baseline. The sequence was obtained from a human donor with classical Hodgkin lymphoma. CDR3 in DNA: TGTGCCAGCAGCTTAAATCTAGCGGGGGCCCCGGACTCCTACAATGAGCAGTTCTTC. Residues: CASSLNLAGAPDSYNEQFF.